The 28 T cell receptor beta chains given below trace back to one sample, sequenced in a study of blood T cell repertoires in COVID-19. The protocol was immunoSEQ multiplex PCR, while the TCRdb copy is restricted to in-frame clones and leaves out a portion. The repertoire holds roughly 380,000 clones, 81% seen once, with more than 1% in the top ten. Sequences were obtained from peripheral blood. The origin of the receptors is a human donor with acute or convalescent COVID-19. The donor label of this sample is uncertain.

The chain employs TRBV5-6 and TRBJ1-5; perhaps TRBD1 as D (6 bases). Germline V lookup: CDR1 SGHDT, CDR2 YYEEEE. Trimming cost V 2 bases and J 6 bases, with 12 bases left between them. The CDR3 has 14 residues. The CDR3 nucleotides are TGTGCCAGCAGCTTACAGGGTGGAAGTCAGCCCCAGCATTTT. Translated, it gives CASSLQGGSQPQHF.

This chain links TRBV7-2 with TRBJ1-2, with 9 bases aligning to TRBD1. Losses at the gene ends were 0 bases for V and 8 bases for J; bases not matched to a gene: 7. This CDR3 comprises 15 residues. The germline gives CDR1 SGHTA, CDR2 FQGNSA. The CDR3 loop is CASSLAQGATSGYTF. The CDR3 DNA follows: TGTGCCAGCAGCTTAGCACAGGGGGCTACCAGCGGCTACACCTTC. Complete variable domain (other parts from reference TRBV7-2 and TRBJ1-2): GAGVSQSPSNKVTEKGKDVELRCDPISGHTALYWYRQSLGQGLEFLIYFQGNSAPDKSGLPSDRFSAERTGGSVSTLTIQRTQQEDSAVYLCASSLAQGATSGYTFGSGTRLTVV.

V gene TRBV21-1 combines with J gene TRBJ1-2. TRBV21-1 is designated a pseudogene. The length of the CDR3 is 16 residues. Here the CDR3 reads CASSKGRHFSNYGYTF. The CDR3 DNA sequence: TGTGCCAGCAGCAAGGGGAGACACTTTTCTAACTATGGCTACACCTTC.

The rearrangement links TRBV4-1 to TRBJ2-3; 10 bases map to TRBD2. Germline V CDR1 and CDR2: MGHRA, YSYEKL. This CDR3 comprises 17 residues. V was pared by 2 bases and J by 1 base, with 6 bases of the junction left unmatched. The CDR3 loop reads CASSQSLLAGGTDTQYF. DNA for the CDR3: TGCGCCAGCAGCCAAAGTCTCCTAGCGGGGGGCACAGATACGCAGTATTTT.

This chain links TRBV6-2 or TRBV6-3 with TRBJ1-1; 9 bases fit TRBD1. Germline CDR1 MNHEY, CDR2 SVGEGT. V dropped 0 bases and J dropped 1; count of bases not matched to a gene: 9. The CDR3 extends over 18 amino acids. CDR3 region: CASSYSWTGQGPNTEAFF. The CDR3 bases are TGTGCCAGCAGTTACTCGTGGACGGGACAGGGACCGAACACTGAAGCTTTCTTT.

V and J are TRBV6-5 and TRBJ1-5; perhaps TRBD1 as D (6 bases). V lost 5 bases, J lost 5 bases, and 13 bases lay in between. CDR1 MNHEY and CDR2 SVGAGI come from the germline V gene. The CDR3 sequence is 14 residues long. The CDR3 DNA follows: TGTGCCAGCAGTATTAGAACAGGGCATCAGCCCCAGCATTTT. Translating it yields CASSIRTGHQPQHF.

This rearrangement joins TRBV6-5 to TRBJ2-5; a possible D gene is TRBD2 (7 bases). This CDR3 comprises 15 residues. Germline V gene lookup returns CDR1 MNHEY and CDR2 SVGAGI. Trimming took off 1 base at V and 6 bases at J, with 15 bases between the two ends. CDR3 bases: TGTGCCAGCAGTTACTTGGGGGGGGCCCCACAGACCCAGTACTTC. It encodes CASSYLGGAPQTQYF.

The rearrangement links TRBV19 to TRBJ1-2; D is undetermined. V lost 3 bases and J 8 bases, leaving 16 bases between the germline ends. Germline V gene lookup returns CDR1 LNHDA and CDR2 SQIVND (reference sequence). The CDR3 has 14 amino acids. The CDR3 nucleotides are TGTGCCAGTAGTATTTTTCCGGGAGTAAAAGGCTACACCTTC. Translation gives CASSIFPGVKGYTF.

Note on this clone: The same CDR3 can be traced to other DNA sequences in this sample. The genes are TRBV18 and TRBJ2-5; tentatively, D is TRBD2 (5 bases). V was clipped by 0 bases and J by 4 bases, with 9 bases between them. The CDR3 is 14 residues long. Germline CDR1 KGHSH, CDR2 LQKENI. CDR3 in amino acids: CASSPPTGRETQYF. In DNA, the CDR3 is TGTGCCAGCTCACCACCGACGGGGAGAGAGACCCAGTACTTC.

This clone came up a few times. The rearrangement links TRBV6-5 to TRBJ2-2, with D tentatively TRBD1 (6 bases). CDR1 MNHEY and CDR2 SVGAGI come from the germline V gene. The CDR3 sequence is 15 residues long. Trimming took off 0 bases at V and 5 bases at J, with 10 bases between the two ends. The CDR3 protein is CASSYSATGTGELFF. The CDR3 DNA is TGTGCCAGCAGTTACTCCGCAACAGGGACCGGGGAGCTGTTTTTT.

The V and J genes are TRBV27 and TRBJ2-7; D perhaps matches TRBD1 (6 bases). The V gene lost 2 bases and the J gene lost 5 bases, with 10 bases spanning the gap. This CDR3 region has 13 residues. From germline, CDR1 is MNHEY and CDR2 SMNVEV (reference sequence). The CDR3 DNA is TGTGCCAGCAGTTTAACCAGGGGCCACGAGCAGTACTTC. Its protein is CASSLTRGHEQYF.

The chain carries TRBV18 and TRBJ2-6, with 8 bases that match TRBD1. Germline lookup yields CDR1 KGHSH and CDR2 LQKENI. CDR3 size: 18 residues. V lost 5 bases to trimming and J lost 1 base; unmatched junction nucleotides: 10. CDR3 nucleotides: TGTGCCAGCTCATCCTTGGACAGGGCCATTTCTGGGGCCAACGTCCTGACTTTC. As protein: CASSSLDRAISGANVLTF.

V gene TRBV6-5 combines with J gene TRBJ1-2; 7 nucleotides agree with TRBD1. V gave up 0 bases and J gave up 8 bases; unmatched junction bases: 6. CDR1 MNHEY and CDR2 SVGAGI come from the germline V gene. The CDR3 contains 14 residues. The CDR3, as DNA: TGTGCCAGCAGTTACTCCGAGGGGGCGGCGGGCTACACCTTC. It translates to CASSYSEGAAGYTF.

The V and J genes are TRBV6-6 and TRBJ1-2; D call uncertain. The CDR3 totals 12 residues. V lost 2 bases and J 3 bases, leaving 4 bases between the germline ends. Looked up from germline, CDR1 is MNHNY and CDR2 is SVGAGI (reference sequence). CDR3 protein: CASSYGDYGYTF. CDR3 bases: TGTGCCAGCAGTTACGGAGACTATGGCTACACCTTC.

The chain has TRBV5-6 and TRBJ2-1, with 11 bases matching TRBD2. With 4 bases clipped from V and 5 bases from J, the junction kept 8 bases outside the gene matches. Per the germline V gene, CDR1 is SGHDT and CDR2 is YYEEEE. This CDR3 spans 16 amino acids. DNA of the CDR3: TGTGCCAGCAGCGTCGCTAGCGGGGGGCCCCACAATGAGCAGTTCTTC. Protein sequence: CASSVASGGPHNEQFF.

A single count supports this clone. The chain couples TRBV2 to TRBJ1-1; D remains ambiguous. Trimming cost V 8 bases and J 0 bases, with 7 bases left between them. The CDR3 extends over 12 amino acids. The germline V gene encodes CDR1 SNHLY and CDR2 FYNNEI. The CDR3 coding sequence is TGTGCCAGCGGCCAGATGAACACTGAAGCTTTCTTT. This sequence encodes CASGQMNTEAFF.

CDR3 loop: CASTRPGLTNNEQFF. CDR3 DNA: TGTGCCAGTACCCGCCCCGGACTAACGAACAATGAGCAGTTCTTC. The chain has TRBV19 and TRBJ2-1; tentatively, D is TRBD2 (6 bases). V shed 7 bases and J shed 5 bases, with 18 bases lying between them. This CDR3 has 15 residues. Germline CDR1 LNHDA, CDR2 SQIVND (reference sequence).

This clone was seen a few times. The chain employs TRBV5-1 and TRBJ1-3; D gene unclear. This CDR3 has 16 residues. Germline V gives CDR1 SGHRS, CDR2 YFSETQ. V lost 0 bases to trimming and J lost 0 bases, with 10 bases between them. CDR3 DNA sequence: TGCGCCAGCAGCTTGGATCCAACAGCCTCTGGAAACACCATATATTTT. This translates into CASSLDPTASGNTIYF.

This chain connects TRBV10-3 to TRBJ2-7; 7 bases match TRBD1. The CDR3 spans 12 residues. The germline CDR1 and CDR2 sequences are ENHRY and SYGVKD. With V trimmed by 6 bases and J by 4 bases, 3 bases remained unmatched. CDR3 in amino acids: CAIRGQTYEQYF. The CDR3 nucleotides read TGTGCCATCAGGGGACAGACTTACGAGCAGTACTTC.

The table lists this clone with a few counts. The rearrangement joins TRBV10-3 to TRBJ1-1; D not certain. Trimming removed 8 bases from V and 3 bases from J, with 13 bases in between. This CDR3 has 13 amino acids. Per germline, CDR1 ENHRY and CDR2 SYGVKD. CDR3 coding DNA: TGTGCCATCCGGGAAAGATGGGACACTGAAGCTTTCTTT. Protein product: CAIRERWDTEAFF.

V and J are TRBV27 and TRBJ1-2; 9 nucleotides match TRBD1. CDR1 MNHEY and CDR2 SMNVEV come from the germline V gene (reference sequence). The V segment lost 8 bases and the J segment 5 bases; nucleotides outside the gene matches: 3. CDR3 length: 12 amino acids. The CDR3 is CASSGTGYGYTF. The CDR3 DNA reads as TGTGCCAGCTCGGGGACAGGGTATGGCTACACCTTC.

This chain links TRBV14 with TRBJ2-1; 12 nucleotides align to TRBD1. Unmatched junction bases numbered 6, after V lost 1 base and J lost 8 bases. This CDR3 contains 16 residues. In germline, CDR1 is SGHDN, CDR2 FVKESK. CDR3 sequence (DNA): TGTGCCAGCAGCCAAGCCGGGACAGGGGGCCTATATGAGCAGTTCTTC. Protein product: CASSQAGTGGLYEQFF.

V is TRBV4-2 and J is TRBJ2-5; possible D gene TRBD1, 6 bases. CDR1 and CDR2 from the germline V gene are LGHNA and YNFKEQ. This CDR3 has 15 amino acids. Trimming cost V 0 bases and J 3 bases, with 11 bases left between them. CDR3 loop: CASSQEPGHEETQYF. In nucleotides, the CDR3 is TGTGCCAGCAGCCAAGAACCGGGACATGAAGAGACCCAGTACTTC.

V is TRBV18 and J is TRBJ2-2; D is perhaps TRBD1 (5 bases). Trimming removed 1 base at V and 2 bases at J, with 11 bases between. The CDR3 is made up of 16 amino acids. The germline CDR1 and CDR2 sequences are KGHSH and LQKENI. The CDR3 loop reads CASSPRGKSNTGELFF. Here the CDR3 DNA reads TGTGCCAGCTCACCACGGGGCAAGTCCAACACCGGGGAGCTGTTTTTT.

The J gene is TRBJ2-7, the V gene TRBV7-2; 9 nucleotides line up with TRBD2. Germline CDR1 SGHTA, CDR2 FQGNSA. This CDR3 has 14 residues. J lost 7 bases, V lost 2 bases, and 6 bases had no gene match. Here the CDR3 DNA reads TGTGCCAGCAGCTTAAACGGCGGGAGGGTTGAGCAGTACTTC. Translating gives CASSLNGGRVEQYF.

This clone was detected many times. The chain is built from TRBV3-1 (or the pseudogene TRBV3-2) and TRBJ1-5; D is unresolved. V was shortened by 4 bases and J by 4 bases, with 11 bases between the two germline ends. The germline V gene encodes CDR1 LGHDT and CDR2 YNNKEL (reference sequence). The CDR3 has 14 amino acids. CDR3 in amino acids: CASSRSHQNQPQHF. In nucleotides, the CDR3 is TGTGCCAGCAGCCGAAGCCACCAAAATCAGCCCCAGCATTTT.

The CDR3 bases are TGTGCCATCAGGACAGGGGGCACAGATACGCAGTATTTT. Translated, it gives CAIRTGGTDTQYF. The chain couples TRBV10-3 to TRBJ2-3; 8 bases match TRBD1. The CDR3 runs to 13 residues. CDR1 and CDR2 (germline): ENHRY, SYGVKD. V lost 6 bases and J lost 1; bases outside the gene matches: 0.

The rearrangement joins TRBV7-9 to TRBJ2-1; D is undetermined. Trimming stripped 8 bases from V and 2 bases from J, with 13 bases between. Germline assignment: CDR1 SEHNR and CDR2 FQNEAQ (reference sequence). This CDR3 spans 14 amino acids. CDR3 region: CASGSVAAYNEQFF. The DNA of the CDR3 is TGTGCCAGCGGAAGCGTAGCAGCCTACAATGAGCAGTTCTTC.